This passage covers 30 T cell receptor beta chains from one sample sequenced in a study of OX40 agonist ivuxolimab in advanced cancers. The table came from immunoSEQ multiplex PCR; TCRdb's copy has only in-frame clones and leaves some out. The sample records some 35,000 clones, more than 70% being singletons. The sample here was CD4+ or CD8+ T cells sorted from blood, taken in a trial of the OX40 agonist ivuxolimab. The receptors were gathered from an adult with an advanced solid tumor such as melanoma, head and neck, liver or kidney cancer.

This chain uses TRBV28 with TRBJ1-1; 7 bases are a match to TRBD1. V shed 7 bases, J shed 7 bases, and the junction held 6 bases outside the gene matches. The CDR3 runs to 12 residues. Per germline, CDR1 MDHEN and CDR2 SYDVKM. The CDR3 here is CASIAGQFEAFF. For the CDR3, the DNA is TGTGCCAGCATCGCGGGACAGTTTGAAGCTTTCTTT. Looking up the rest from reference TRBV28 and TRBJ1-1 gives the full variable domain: DVKVTQSSRYLVKRTGEKVFLECVQDMDHENMFWYRQDPGLGLRLIYFSYDVKMKEKGDIPEGYSVSREKKERFSLILESASTNQTSMYLCASIAGQFEAFFGQGTRLTVV.

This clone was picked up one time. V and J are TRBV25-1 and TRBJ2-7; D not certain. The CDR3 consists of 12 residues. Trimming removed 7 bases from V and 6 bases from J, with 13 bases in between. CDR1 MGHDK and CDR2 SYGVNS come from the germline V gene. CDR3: CASTPPLGEQYF. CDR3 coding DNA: TGTGCCAGCACTCCTCCCCTTGGCGAGCAGTACTTC.

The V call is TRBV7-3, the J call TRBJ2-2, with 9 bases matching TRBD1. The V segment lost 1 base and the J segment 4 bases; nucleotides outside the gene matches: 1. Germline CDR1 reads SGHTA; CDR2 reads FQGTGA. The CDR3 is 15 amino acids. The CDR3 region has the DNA TGTGCCAGCAGCTTAAAACAGGGGGCCACCGGGGAGCTGTTTTTT. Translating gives CASSLKQGATGELFF.

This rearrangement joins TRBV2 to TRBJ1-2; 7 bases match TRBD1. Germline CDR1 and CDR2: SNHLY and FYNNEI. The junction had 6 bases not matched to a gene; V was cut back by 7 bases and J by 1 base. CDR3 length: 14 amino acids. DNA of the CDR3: TGTGCCAGCACAGGGGGGACACATAACTATGGCTACACCTTC. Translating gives CASTGGTHNYGYTF.

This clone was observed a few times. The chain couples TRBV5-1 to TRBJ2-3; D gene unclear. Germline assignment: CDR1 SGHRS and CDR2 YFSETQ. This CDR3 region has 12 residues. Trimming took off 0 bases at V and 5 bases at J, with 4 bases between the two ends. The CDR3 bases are TGCGCCAGCAGCTTGGATAGAGATACGCAGTATTTT. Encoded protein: CASSLDRDTQYF.

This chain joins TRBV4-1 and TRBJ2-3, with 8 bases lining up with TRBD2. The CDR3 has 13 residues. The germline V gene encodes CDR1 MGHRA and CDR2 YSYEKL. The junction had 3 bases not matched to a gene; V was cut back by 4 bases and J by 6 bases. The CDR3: CASSLTGGDTQYF. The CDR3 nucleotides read TGCGCCAGCAGCCTTACGGGGGGGGATACGCAGTATTTT.

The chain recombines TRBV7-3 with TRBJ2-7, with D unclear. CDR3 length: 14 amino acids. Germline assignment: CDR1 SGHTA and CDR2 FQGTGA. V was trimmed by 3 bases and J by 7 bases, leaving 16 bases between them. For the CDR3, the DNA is TGTGCCAGCAGCTTCCGCTCGCGGTCCTGGGAGCAGTACTTC. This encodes CASSFRSRSWEQYF.

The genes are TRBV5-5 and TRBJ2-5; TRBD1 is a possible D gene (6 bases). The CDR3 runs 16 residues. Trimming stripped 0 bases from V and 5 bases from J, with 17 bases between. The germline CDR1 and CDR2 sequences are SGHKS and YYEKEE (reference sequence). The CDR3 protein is CASSLGAQSGVETQYF. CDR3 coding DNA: TGTGCCAGCAGCTTGGGGGCTCAATCAGGGGTGGAGACCCAGTACTTC.

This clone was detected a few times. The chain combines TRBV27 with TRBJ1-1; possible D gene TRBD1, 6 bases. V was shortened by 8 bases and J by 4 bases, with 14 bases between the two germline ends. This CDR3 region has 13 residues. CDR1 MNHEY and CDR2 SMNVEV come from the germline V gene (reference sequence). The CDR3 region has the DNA TGTGCCAGCCGTCGGGGGCCGGGCACTGAAGCTTTCTTT. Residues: CASRRGPGTEAFF.

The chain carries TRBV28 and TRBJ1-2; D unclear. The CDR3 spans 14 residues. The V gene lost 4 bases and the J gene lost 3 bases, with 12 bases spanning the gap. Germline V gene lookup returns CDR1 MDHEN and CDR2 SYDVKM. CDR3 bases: TGTGCCAGCAGTTCGAGGAGGGTGGACTATGGCTACACCTTC. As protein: CASSSRRVDYGYTF.

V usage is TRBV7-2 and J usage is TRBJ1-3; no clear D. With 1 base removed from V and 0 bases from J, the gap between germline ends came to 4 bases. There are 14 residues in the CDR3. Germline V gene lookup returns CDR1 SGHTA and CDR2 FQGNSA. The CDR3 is CASSLDVSGNTIYF. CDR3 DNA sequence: TGTGCCAGCAGCTTAGACGTCTCTGGAAACACCATATATTTT.

The CDR3 sequence is CASSPVGGGTQETQYF. The CDR3 coding sequence is TGTGCCAGCAGCCCAGTCGGGGGCGGGACCCAAGAGACCCAGTACTTC. The V gene is TRBV7-9, the J gene TRBJ2-5; perhaps D is TRBD1 or TRBD2 (6 bases each). Germline V gene lookup returns CDR1 SEHNR and CDR2 FQNEAQ (reference sequence). V gave up 5 bases and J gave up 1 base, with 17 bases separating them. The CDR3 length is 16 residues.

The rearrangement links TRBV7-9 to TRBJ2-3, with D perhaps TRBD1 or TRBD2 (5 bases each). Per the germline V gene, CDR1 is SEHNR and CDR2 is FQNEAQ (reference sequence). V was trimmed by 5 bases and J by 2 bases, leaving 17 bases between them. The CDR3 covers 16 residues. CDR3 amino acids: CASSALRDPYTDTQYF. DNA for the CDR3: TGTGCCAGCAGCGCGTTAAGGGACCCTTACACAGATACGCAGTATTTT.

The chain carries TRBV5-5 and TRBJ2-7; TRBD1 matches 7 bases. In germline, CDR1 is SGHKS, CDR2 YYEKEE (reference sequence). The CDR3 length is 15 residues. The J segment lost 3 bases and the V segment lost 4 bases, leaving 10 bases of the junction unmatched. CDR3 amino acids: CASSISGGPVYEQYF. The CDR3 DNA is TGTGCCAGCAGCATCTCAGGGGGACCCGTCTACGAGCAGTACTTC.

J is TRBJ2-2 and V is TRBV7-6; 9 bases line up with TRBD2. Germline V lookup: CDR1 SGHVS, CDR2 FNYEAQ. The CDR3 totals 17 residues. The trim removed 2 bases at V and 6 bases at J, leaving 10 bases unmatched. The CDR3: CASSLRASGERAGELFF. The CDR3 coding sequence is TGTGCCAGCAGCTTAAGGGCTAGCGGGGAAAGGGCCGGGGAGCTGTTTTTT.

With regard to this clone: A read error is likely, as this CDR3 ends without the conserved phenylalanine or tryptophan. For the CDR3, the DNA is TGTGCCAGCAGCTCCGTCGGGACAGGATTCTCGCATGGGGGCTACACCTCC. Its translation: CASSSVGTGFSHGGYTS. V usage is TRBV7-9 and J usage is TRBJ1-2; 8 positions match TRBD1. Germline loops: CDR1 SEHNR, CDR2 FQNEAQ (reference sequence). The CDR3 is 17 amino acids. Losses at the gene ends were 4 bases for V and 8 bases for J; bases not matched to a gene: 18.

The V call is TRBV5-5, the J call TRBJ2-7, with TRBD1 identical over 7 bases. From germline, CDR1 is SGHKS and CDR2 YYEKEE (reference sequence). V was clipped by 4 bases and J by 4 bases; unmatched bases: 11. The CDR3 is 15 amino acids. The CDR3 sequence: CASSRDSLSGYEQYF. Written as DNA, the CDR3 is TGTGCCAGCAGCAGGGACAGTCTCTCGGGGTACGAGCAGTACTTC.

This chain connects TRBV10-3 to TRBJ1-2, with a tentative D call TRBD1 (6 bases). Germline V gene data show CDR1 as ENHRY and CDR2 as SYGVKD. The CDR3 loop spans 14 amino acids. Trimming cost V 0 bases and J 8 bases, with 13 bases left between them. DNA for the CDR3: TGTGCCATCAGTGAGTCGGGGGCCGGGGGAGGCTACACCTTC. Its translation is CAISESGAGGGYTF.

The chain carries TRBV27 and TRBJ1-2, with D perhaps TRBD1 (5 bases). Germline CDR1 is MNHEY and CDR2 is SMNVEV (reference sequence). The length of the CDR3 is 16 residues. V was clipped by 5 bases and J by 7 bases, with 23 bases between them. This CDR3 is CASSPLESWGLFGYTF. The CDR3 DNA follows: TGTGCCAGCAGTCCCCTTGAGTCTTGGGGCTTGTTTGGCTACACCTTC.

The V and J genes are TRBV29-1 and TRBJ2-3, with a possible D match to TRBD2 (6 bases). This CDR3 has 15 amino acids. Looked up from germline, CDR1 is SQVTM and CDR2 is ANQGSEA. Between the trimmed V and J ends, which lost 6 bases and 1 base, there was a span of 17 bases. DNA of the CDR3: TGCAGCGTAGGCCGGAGGGAAAGTGGCACAGATACGCAGTATTTT. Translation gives CSVGRRESGTDTQYF.

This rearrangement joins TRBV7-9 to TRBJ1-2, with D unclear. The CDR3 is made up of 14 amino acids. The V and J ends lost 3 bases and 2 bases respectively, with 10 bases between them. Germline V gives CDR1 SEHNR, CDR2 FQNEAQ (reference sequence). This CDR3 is CASSFTWVNYGYTF. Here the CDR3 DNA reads TGTGCCAGCAGCTTTACATGGGTGAACTATGGCTACACCTTC.

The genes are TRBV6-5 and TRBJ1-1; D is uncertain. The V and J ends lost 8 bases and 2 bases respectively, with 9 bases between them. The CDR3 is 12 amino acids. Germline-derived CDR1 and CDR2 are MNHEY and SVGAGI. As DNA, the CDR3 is TGTGCCAGCGGTAACCTTAACACTGAAGCTTTCTTT. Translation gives CASGNLNTEAFF.

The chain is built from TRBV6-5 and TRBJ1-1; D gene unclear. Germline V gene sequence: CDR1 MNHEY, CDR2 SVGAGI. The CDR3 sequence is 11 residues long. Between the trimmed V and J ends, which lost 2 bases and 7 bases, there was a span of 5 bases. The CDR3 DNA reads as TGTGCCAGCAGTTACGGGTTTGAAGCTTTCTTT. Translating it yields CASSYGFEAFF.

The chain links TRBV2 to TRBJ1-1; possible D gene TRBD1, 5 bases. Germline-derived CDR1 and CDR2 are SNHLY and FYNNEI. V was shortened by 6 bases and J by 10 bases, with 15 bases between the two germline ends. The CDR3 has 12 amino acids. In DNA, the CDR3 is TGTGCCAGCAGCCCCCTTGGAGGGACAGCTTTCTTT. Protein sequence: CASSPLGGTAFF.

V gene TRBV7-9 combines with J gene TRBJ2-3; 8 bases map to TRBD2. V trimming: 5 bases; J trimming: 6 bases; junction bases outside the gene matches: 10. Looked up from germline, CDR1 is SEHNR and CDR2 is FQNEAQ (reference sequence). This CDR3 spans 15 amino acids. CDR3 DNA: TGTGCCAGCAGCACTCCGGGACTAGGCTGGGATACGCAGTATTTT. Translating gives CASSTPGLGWDTQYF.

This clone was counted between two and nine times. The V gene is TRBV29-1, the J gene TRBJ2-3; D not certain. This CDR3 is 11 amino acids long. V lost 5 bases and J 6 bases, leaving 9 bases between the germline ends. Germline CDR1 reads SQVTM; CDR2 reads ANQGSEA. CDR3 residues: CSVSPKDTQYF. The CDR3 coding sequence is TGCAGCGTTTCCCCCAAGGATACGCAGTATTTT.

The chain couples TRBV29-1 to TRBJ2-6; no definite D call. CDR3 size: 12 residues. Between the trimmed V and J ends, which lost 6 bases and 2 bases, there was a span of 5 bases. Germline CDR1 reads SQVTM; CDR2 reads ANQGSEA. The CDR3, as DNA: TGCAGCGTCGGGCCTGGGGCCAACGTCCTGACTTTC. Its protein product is CSVGPGANVLTF.

CDR3 residues: CAWRHAGSSYEQYF. CDR3 DNA sequence: TGTGCCTGGAGGCACGCCGGGAGCTCCTACGAGCAGTACTTC. The rearrangement uses TRBV30 and TRBJ2-7, with D maybe TRBD2 (6 bases). This CDR3 is 14 amino acids long. With 3 bases removed from V and 0 bases from J, the gap between germline ends came to 12 bases. Germline assignment: CDR1 GTSNPN and CDR2 SVGIG (reference sequence).

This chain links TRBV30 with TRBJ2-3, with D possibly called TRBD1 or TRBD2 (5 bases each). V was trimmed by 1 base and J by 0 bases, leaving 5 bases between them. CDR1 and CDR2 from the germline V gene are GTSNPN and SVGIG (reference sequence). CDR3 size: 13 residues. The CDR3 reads CAWSGGSTDTQYF. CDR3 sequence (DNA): TGTGCCTGGAGTGGGGGGAGCACAGATACGCAGTATTTT.

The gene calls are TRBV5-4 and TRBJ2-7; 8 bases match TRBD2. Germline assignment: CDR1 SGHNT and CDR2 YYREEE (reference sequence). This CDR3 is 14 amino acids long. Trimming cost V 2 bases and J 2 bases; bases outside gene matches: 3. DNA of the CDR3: TGTGCCAGCAGCTTACGGGGGGGTACCTACGAGCAGTACTTC. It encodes CASSLRGGTYEQYF.